Sequencing of this T cell receptor (beta chain) was carried out in a study of cytomegalovirus exposure and HLA in healthy donors (TCRdb year 2017). As for the study more broadly: According to an earlier analysis of 587 of the donors, about 179 million T cells yielded 117 million unique TCR beta sequences and 276 Gb of sequence data. A separate validation cohort of more than 100 different subjects was used in addition to the approximately 700-subject first cohort. The genetic ancestry cluster associated with self-reported Caucasian donors included over 80% of the approximately 400 genotyped donors. The aim of the study was to test whether cataloging public T cell receptors could identify signatures of past pathogen exposure. The study profiled the T cell repertoires of 550 to 700 subjects by immunosequencing and related them to cytomegalovirus serostatus. Genome-wide SNP genotypes for about 60% of the roughly 700 donors were used in a later genetic analysis, which treated that subset as a discovery cohort. On average, about 240,000 unique TCR beta nucleotide sequences were sequenced per donor among some 420 genotyped donors of the cohort, with roughly 18% of those sequences being non-productive. Every repertoire in the discovery cohort had been generated on one and the same sequencing platform. In a later analysis, previously published TCR beta repertoires from about 640 donors were re-analyzed and high-resolution HLA genotyping was added so that TCR occurrence patterns could be studied. A handful of DR-DQ haplotypes were handled as single units for association and clustering because linkage in the cohort was strong. Donor age, sex, ethnicity and CMV serostatus were compiled together with the repertoire data. Typing coverage differed by locus: A, B, C, DRB1 and DQB1 were typed in roughly 629-630 donors, DQA1 in roughly 500, DPA1 in some 600, and DPB1 in 472. In the later analysis, no new phenotypic data were used to find candidate immune exposures; instead, reliance was placed on TCR beta sequences and their occurrence across donors. An earlier analysis of fewer than 750 of the donors used high-throughput TCR beta sequencing to judge whether each TCR beta V gene segment behaved as functional or pseudogenic. Class I and class II HLA loci were covered by the typing at four-digit resolution. To predict cytomegalovirus infection status, the study brought together high-throughput TCR immunosequencing, statistical association of individual TCRs with disease status, and machine learning. An early release covering some 640 HLA-typed donors comprised about 300 gigabases of sequencing data and tens of millions of unique TCR sequences.

Note on this clone: Its antigen target is currently unknown. No quality values exist for individual bases; no much larger clone is one base distant.

CDR3 length: 17 amino acids, cysteine to phenylalanine. Of all the DNA, just the CDR3 is kept, 51 bases in frame from base 1. CDR1 LNHNV and CDR2 YYDKDF are derived from the germline V gene (reference sequence). V sheds 1 base and J sheds 2 bases, leaving 18 bases between their ends. The cohort consisted of 666 healthy bone marrow donors. At the time of sampling, every cohort member was nominally healthy, though immune exposures that went unrecorded were likely present. The donor tested CMV seropositive and was one of the 289 seropositive cohort members. Every donor gave a peripheral blood sample, and the peripheral blood mononuclear cells from that sample were used for TCR beta sequencing. Genomic DNA was extracted from the blood cell samples with the Qiagen DNeasy Blood Extraction Kit. To prepare the library, the immunoSEQ multiplex PCR assay was applied. The multiplex PCR relied on a mix of 60 forward primers for TCR Vbeta segments and 13 reverse primers for TCR Jbeta segments. The CDR3 region of rearranged TCR beta genes was amplified from genomic DNA by a multiplex PCR assay. On the Illumina HiSeq System, the amplified TCR beta libraries were sequenced as 87-base-pair reads. The original methods were these. A later analysis counted around 72 million unique TCR beta chains across the 550 to 800 repertoires, and about 10 million of these chains were shared by at least two donors. Raw reads were error-corrected and collapsed into unique sequences by a nearest-neighbor algorithm in which closely related sequences were merged to remove PCR and sequencing errors. To assign V, D and J gene segments, CDR3 sequences were aligned to IMGT reference sequences. For a sequence to be retained, at least a six-nucleotide match to both a V gene segment and a J gene segment was required. A rearrangement counted as productive if the CDR3 had no stop codons and remained in frame with V and J, and every other rearrangement counted as non-productive. CDR3 was defined according to IMGT convention as the region running from the second conserved V-encoded cysteine to the conserved J-encoded phenylalanine. The earlier analysis of some 600 of the donors excluded sequences that lacked an unambiguous match to a single V gene segment. An earlier analysis of fewer than 750 of the donors classified V segments as functional when productive rearrangements were above 56.7% and as segregating when the standard deviation between donors was above 5%. A statistical classification framework was developed to diagnose cytomegalovirus status using the catalog of TCR beta chain sequences. In a later analysis, V and J genes were assigned by comparing TCR nucleotide sequences against IMGT/GENE-DB human TR gene sequences. A later analysis assigned CDR3 sequences and most-parsimonious VDJ recombination scenarios with the TCRdist pipeline. In a later analysis, each TCR beta chain was defined by its CDR3 amino acid sequence together with its V-gene family, and reads without a unique V-gene family were excluded. As a way to deal with suspected cross-contamination and a sequencing artifact, a later analysis dropped nearly 600 nucleotide sequences that were highly shared and had low generation probability. A later analysis calculated a clonal expansion index for each public chain from normalized within-repertoire ranks of inferred template counts. In a later analysis, generation probabilities were computed using a VDJ recombination model fitted to out-of-frame rearrangements, and the results were checked against IGoR. In a later analysis, hypergeometric tests were used to score TCR-TCR, TCR-HLA and TCR-CMV co-occurrence, with a repertoire-size bias correction applied to TCR pairs. A later analysis estimated false discovery rates by permuting HLA or CMV assignments 20 times. In a later analysis, co-occurring TCRs were grouped using DBSCAN, with TCRdist sequence similarity added in when clustering inside HLA-allele-positive subsets. For co-occurrence clustering, repertoires with fewer than 30,000 or more than 120,000 public chains were excluded, along with about five repertoires with anomalous nucleotide sharing. TCRdb obtained this table from immuneACCESS and retained in-frame rearrangements with V and J assigned. These tables miss some clones; where compared with another copy, unresolved V genes account for less than half of the shortfall, and the remainder is unexplained. V, J and clone size derive from that table, while D and trimming were established from the DNA sequence. For this sample the table gives some 150,000 clones, of which around 80% were detected only once. The ten largest account for 2% to 2.5% of the sample.

Findings and caveats that apply to the study as a whole: Because some donors lacked HLA typing at each locus, the association tests relied only on the typed subset. In an earlier analysis of 587 of the donors, most TCR beta V segments appeared in productive rearrangements about 90% or about 30% of the time, broadly matching IMGT annotations. A later analysis associated about 17,000 TCR beta sequences with specific HLA alleles at a false discovery rate of 0.05. A total of 150 or so TCR beta chains were listed by the study as associated with cytomegalovirus. Across donors, most TCR sequences were observed very rarely, whereas some public TCRs were present in many individuals. Immune exposure information for the cohort was limited to CMV serostatus. A further reported finding was that TCR beta sequences accurately predicted the HLA-A and HLA-B alleles for most subjects in the first cohort. Assigning TCR associations to individual alleles was difficult when HLA alleles, especially DR and DQ, strongly co-occurred. The authors suggested that the approach could potentially be extended to other disease states and immunological phenotypes. Cytomegalovirus status was reported to be diagnosed by the classifier with high specificity and sensitivity in both the original and validation cohorts. According to a later analysis, TCR association rates differed among HLA loci, with DRB1 alleles showing the most associated TCRs and HLA-C alleles showing the fewest. Because the 87-base-pair reads could not distinguish some IMGT-functional V segments, including TRBV6-2 and TRBV6-3, those segments were excluded. A later genetic analysis associated a missense DCLRE1C variant with V-gene and J-gene trimming of TCR beta chains, and an independent cohort replicated the association. A later genetic analysis reported fewer N-insertions in productive TCRs among donors in an Asian-associated ancestry cluster than the approximately 670-donor mean. Only TCR beta chains were sequenced in this cohort, and the absence of alpha or paired-chain data limited detectable features. Linkage disequilibrium might explain the correlated functional status among segregating V segments, but an unknown experimental factor could not be ruled out. Most CMV-associated TCR beta chains appeared to be HLA-restricted in a later analysis, and the HLA associations seemed to be driven largely by CMV exposure. Compared with equally common non-associated chains, HLA-associated TCR beta chains in a later analysis were more clonally expanded and had lower generation probabilities. A cluster of highly shared sequence variants was judged likely to be a technical artifact of the sequencing pipeline. Roughly uniform sequencing depth across donors was assumed in presence/absence analyses, although this assumption may not hold. In vitro tests confirmed that a few of the cytomegalovirus-associated TCR beta chains recognize cytomegalovirus antigens. Some 15 rarely observed V segments, including chromosome 9 orphons, were excluded from the earlier analysis of almost 600 of the donors because counts were too low. In a later analysis, several top co-occurrence clusters were reported to appear linked to parvovirus B19, influenza, CMV and Epstein-Barr virus.

This sequence originates from a woman younger than 45 in good health and CMV-seropositive. The sample taken for sequencing was PBMCs. This receptor chain uses TRBV15 and TRBJ2-7, with a weak D call of TRBD2 (5 bases match). The nucleotides read TGTGCCACCAGCAGAGGAGGGATGGAAGGGTTCGCCTACGAGCAGTACTTC. Its protein reads: CATSRGGMEGFAYEQYF.